These 4 T cell receptor delta chains were all obtained from the same sample, sequenced in a study of Vδ1+ human thymocytes. Extracted RNA was reverse transcribed into cDNA. CDR3 amplicons came from multiplex PCR with pooled V-gene forward and constant-region reverse primers. TCRdb applied CATT to the multiplex PCR reads for clone calling. The table includes 21,000 or so delta-chain clones, roughly 8% detected once. The study, taken as a whole, reports: In the thymus, TRG and TRD repertoires looked highly polyclonal with Gaussian CDR3 lengths.

Their target antigens are unknown. The sample consisted of Vdelta1+ gamma-delta thymocytes from the thymus. Noted subset: FACS-sorted CD3+ TCRalphabeta- TCRVdelta1+ TCRVdelta2- thymocytes. The source is a child less than two years old who had congenital heart surgery.

The rearrangement joins TRDV1 to TRDJ1, with TRDD3 identical over 10 bases. The V and J ends lost 4 bases and 0 bases, in that order; junction bases with no gene match: 17. Germline values: CDR1 TSWWSYY, CDR2 QGS. This CDR3 is built from 20 residues. The CDR3 region has the DNA TGTGCTCTTGGGGGCGCTTCCTCCCACTGGGGGATTCAGTACACCGATAAACTCATCTTT. This translates into CALGGASSHWGIQYTDKLIF.

The chain is built from TRDV1 and TRDJ1, with 9 bases lining up with TRDD3. In the absence of a J gene in TCRdb, the DNA was matched to germline to assign it here. CDR1 is TSWWSYY and CDR2 is QGS in the germline V gene. Unmatched junction bases numbered 18, after V lost 2 bases and J lost 5 bases. This CDR3 has 19 residues. CDR3 loop: CALGEAGGLTPLPDDKLIF. DNA for the CDR3: TGTGCTCTTGGGGAAGCTGGGGGATTGACCCCTCTACCGGATGATAAACTCATCTTT.

The chain combines TRDV1 with TRDJ1; D not certain. V was cut by 2 bases and J by 11 bases, with 27 bases left in between. The CDR3 runs to 17 residues. Per germline, CDR1 TSWWSYY and CDR2 QGS. In nucleotides, the CDR3 is TGTGCTCTTGGGGAAGTTCGGGCATATAGGGCTCCGCCTAGGCTCATCTTT. It translates to CALGEVRAYRAPPRLIF.

The J gene is TRDJ1, the V gene TRDV1; 13 bases are a match to TRDD3. The V gene's germline CDR1 is TSWWSYY and CDR2 QGS. The ends lost 4 bases at V and 0 bases at J; junction bases unmatched: 20. There are 22 residues in the CDR3. The CDR3 region has the DNA TGTGCTCTTGGGGTACGAGAGTACTGGGGGATACGGGAGGGAATCTACACCGATAAACTCATCTTT. It encodes CALGVREYWGIREGIYTDKLIF.